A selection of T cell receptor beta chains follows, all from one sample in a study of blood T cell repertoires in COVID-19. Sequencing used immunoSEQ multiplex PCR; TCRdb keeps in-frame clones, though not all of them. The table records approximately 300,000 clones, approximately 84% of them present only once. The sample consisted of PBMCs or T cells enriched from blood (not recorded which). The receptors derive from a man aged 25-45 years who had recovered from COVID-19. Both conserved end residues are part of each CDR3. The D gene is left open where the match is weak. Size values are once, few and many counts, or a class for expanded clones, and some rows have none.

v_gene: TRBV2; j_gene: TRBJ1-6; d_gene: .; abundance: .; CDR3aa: CASSLQTYNSPLHF; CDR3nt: TGTGCCAGCAGCCTACAGACCTATAATTCACCCCTCCACTTT
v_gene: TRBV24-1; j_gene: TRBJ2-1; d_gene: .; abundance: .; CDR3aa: CATSDTGLFEQFF; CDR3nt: TGTGCCACCAGTGATACCGGACTTTTTGAGCAGTTCTTC
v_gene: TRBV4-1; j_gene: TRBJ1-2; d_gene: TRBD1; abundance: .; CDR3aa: CASSQETGGGYTF; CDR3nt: TGCGCCAGCAGCCAAGAGACAGGGGGCGGCTACACCTTC
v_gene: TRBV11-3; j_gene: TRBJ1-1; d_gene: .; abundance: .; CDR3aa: CASSRDAGKGAEAFF; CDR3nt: TGTGCCAGCAGCAGGGACGCAGGGAAGGGGGCTGAAGCTTTCTTT
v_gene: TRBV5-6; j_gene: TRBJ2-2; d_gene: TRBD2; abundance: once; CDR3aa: CASSLVLAGVPGELFF; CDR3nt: TGTGCCAGCAGCTTGGTACTAGCGGGAGTCCCCGGGGAGCTGTTTTTT
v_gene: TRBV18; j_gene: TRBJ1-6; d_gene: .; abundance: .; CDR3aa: CASSNQEGQNSPLHF; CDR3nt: TGTGCCAGCTCAAACCAAGAGGGCCAGAATTCACCCCTCCACTTT
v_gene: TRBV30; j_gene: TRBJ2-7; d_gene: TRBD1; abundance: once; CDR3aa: CAWSTGTGNYEQYF; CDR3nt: TGTGCCTGGAGTACCGGGACAGGGAACTACGAGCAGTACTTC
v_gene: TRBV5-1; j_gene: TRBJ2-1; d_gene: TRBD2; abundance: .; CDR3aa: CASSKGLAGGEQFF; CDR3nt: TGCGCCAGCAGCAAGGGACTAGCGGGAGGGGAGCAGTTCTTC
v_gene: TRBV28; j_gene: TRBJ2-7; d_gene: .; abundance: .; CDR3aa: CASSLTGIYEQYF; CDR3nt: TGTGCCAGCAGTTTAACAGGGATCTACGAGCAGTACTTC
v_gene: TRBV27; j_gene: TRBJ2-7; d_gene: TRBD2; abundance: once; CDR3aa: CASSFLTSGSYVEQYF; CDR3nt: TGTGCCAGCAGTTTCCTAACTAGCGGGAGCTACGTCGAGCAGTACTTC
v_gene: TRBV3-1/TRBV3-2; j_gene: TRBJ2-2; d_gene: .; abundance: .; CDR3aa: CASSQVFSGELFF; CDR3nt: TGTGCCAGCAGCCAAGTATTTTCCGGGGAGCTGTTTTTT
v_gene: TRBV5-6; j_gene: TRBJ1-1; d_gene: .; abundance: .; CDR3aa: CASSFGVTEAFF; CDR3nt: TGTGCCAGCAGCTTCGGTGTCACTGAAGCTTTCTTT
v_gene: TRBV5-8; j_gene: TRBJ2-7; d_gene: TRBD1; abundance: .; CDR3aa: CASSYQGADEQYF; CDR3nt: TGTGCCAGCAGCTATCAGGGGGCCGACGAGCAGTACTTC
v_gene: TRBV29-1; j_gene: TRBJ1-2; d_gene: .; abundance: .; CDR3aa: CSVEGGGYTF; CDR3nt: TGCAGCGTGGAGGGAGGCGGCTACACCTTC
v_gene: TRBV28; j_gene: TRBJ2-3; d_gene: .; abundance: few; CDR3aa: CASRQTRKTDTQYF; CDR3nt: TGTGCCAGCCGACAGACAAGGAAGACAGATACGCAGTATTTT
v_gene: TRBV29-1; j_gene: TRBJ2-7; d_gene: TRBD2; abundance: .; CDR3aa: CSAVASGISYEQYF; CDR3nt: TGCAGCGCCGTAGCTAGCGGGATATCTTACGAGCAGTACTTC
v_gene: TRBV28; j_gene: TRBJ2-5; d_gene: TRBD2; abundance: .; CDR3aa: CASLGTSQPVTQYF; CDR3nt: TGTGCCAGCCTCGGGACTAGCCAACCCGTGACCCAGTACTTC
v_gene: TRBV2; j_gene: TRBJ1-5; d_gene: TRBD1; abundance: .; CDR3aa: CASASVGQANQPQHF; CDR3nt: TGTGCCAGCGCTTCCGTGGGACAGGCCAATCAGCCCCAGCATTTT
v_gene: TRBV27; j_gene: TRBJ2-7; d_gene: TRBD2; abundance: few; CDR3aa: CASRSGSDLSYEQYF; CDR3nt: TGTGCCAGCAGGAGCGGGAGTGATCTCTCCTACGAGCAGTACTTC
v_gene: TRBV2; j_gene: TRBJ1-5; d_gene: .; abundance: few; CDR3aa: CASSLTVNNQPQHF; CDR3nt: TGTGCCAGCAGTCTGACAGTTAACAATCAGCCCCAGCATTTT
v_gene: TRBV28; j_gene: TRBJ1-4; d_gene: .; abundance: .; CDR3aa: CASRNGQLNEKLFF; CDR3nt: TGTGCCAGCAGGAATGGACAGTTAAATGAAAAACTGTTTTTT
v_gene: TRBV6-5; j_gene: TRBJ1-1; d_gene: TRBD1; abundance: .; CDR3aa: CASRGRGEAFF; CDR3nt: TGTGCCAGCAGGGGCAGGGGGGAAGCTTTCTTT
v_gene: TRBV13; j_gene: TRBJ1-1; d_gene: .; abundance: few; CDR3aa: CASSFPSTEAFF; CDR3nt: TGTGCCAGCAGCTTTCCATCCACTGAAGCTTTCTTT